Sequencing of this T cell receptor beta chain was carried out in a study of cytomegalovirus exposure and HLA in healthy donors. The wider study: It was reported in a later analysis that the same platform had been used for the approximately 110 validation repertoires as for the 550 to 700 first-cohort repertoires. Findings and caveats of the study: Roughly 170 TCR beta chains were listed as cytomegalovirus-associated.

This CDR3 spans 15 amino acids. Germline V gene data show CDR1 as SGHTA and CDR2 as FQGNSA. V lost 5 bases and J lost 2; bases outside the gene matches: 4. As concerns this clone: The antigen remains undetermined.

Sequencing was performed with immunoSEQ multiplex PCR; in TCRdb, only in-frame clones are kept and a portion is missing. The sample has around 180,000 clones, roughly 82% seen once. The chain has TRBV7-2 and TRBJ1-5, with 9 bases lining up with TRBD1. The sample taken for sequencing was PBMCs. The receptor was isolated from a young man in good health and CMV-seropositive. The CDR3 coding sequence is TGTGCCAGCAGCCCAGGACAGGGGCGCAATCAGCCCCAGCATTTT. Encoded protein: CASSPGQGRNQPQHF.